This is a list of T cell receptor beta chains from one sample in a study of early T cells in non-severe SARS-CoV-2 infection. TCRdb passed the 5' RACE reads through MiXCR, listing each CDR3 protein once. The sample lists some 60,000 distinct CDR3 sequences, roughly 9.7% occurring once. The sample was whole blood. Receptors originate from an adult who was a healthcare worker with PCR-confirmed SARS-CoV-2 infection or an uninfected control (not recorded which). Each CDR3 is given with its conserved first and last residue. D genes are given only for firm matches. Clone size is not always given. Where it is, it says once, few, many or a class for expanded clones.

J: TRBJ2-5; V: TRBV10-3; size: many; D: -; CDR3: CAISEGLAEQKETQYF; DNA: TGTGCCATCAGTGAAGGGCTAGCAGAACAGAAAGAGACCCAGTACTTC
J: TRBJ1-5; V: TRBV6-5; size: many; D: -; CDR3: CASSYDSSNQPQHF; DNA: TGTGCCAGCAGTTACGACAGTAGCAATCAGCCCCAGCATTTT
J: TRBJ2-7; V: TRBV5-1; size: -; D: TRBD2; CDR3: CASSLEIAGVGEQYF; DNA: TGCGCCAGCAGCTTGGAGATAGCGGGAGTGGGGGAGCAGTACTTC
J: TRBJ1-3; V: TRBV29-1; size: -; D: TRBD1; CDR3: CSVIIPGQSSGNTIYF; DNA: TGCAGCGTTATCATTCCGGGACAGAGCTCTGGAAACACCATATATTTT
J: TRBJ2-6; V: TRBV7-2; size: few; D: -; CDR3: CASSRQAGSGANVLTF; DNA: TGTGCCAGCAGCCGACAAGCTGGCTCTGGGGCCAACGTCCTGACTTTC
J: TRBJ1-5; V: TRBV4-1; size: few; D: -; CDR3: CASSQGRGGNQPQHF; DNA: TGCGCCAGCAGCCAAGGGCGCGGGGGGAATCAGCCCCAGCATTTT
J: TRBJ2-1; V: TRBV4-2; size: many; D: -; CDR3: CASTPGGGLVYNEQFF; DNA: TGTGCCAGCACCCCTGGGGGCGGTCTAGTCTACAATGAGCAGTTCTTC
J: TRBJ2-1; V: TRBV30; size: -; D: TRBD2; CDR3: CAWRRTSGEIEQFF; DNA: TGTGCCTGGAGAAGGACTAGCGGGGAGATAGAGCAGTTCTTC
J: TRBJ2-3; V: TRBV5-1; size: many; D: TRBD2; CDR3: CASSPGTSGRPDTQYF; DNA: TGCGCCAGCAGCCCGGGGACTAGCGGGAGACCAGATACGCAGTATTTT
J: TRBJ2-7; V: TRBV5-1; size: many; D: TRBD2; CDR3: CASSPSGRASKGSYEQYF; DNA: TGCGCCAGCAGCCCTAGCGGGAGGGCCTCAAAGGGCTCCTACGAGCAGTACTTC
J: TRBJ2-7; V: TRBV9; size: -; D: -; CDR3: CASSPSTGTYAQYF; DNA: TGTGCCAGCAGCCCAAGCACAGGGACCTACGCGCAGTACTTC
J: TRBJ2-7; V: TRBV5-1; size: few; D: TRBD1; CDR3: CASSPGQGLGPREQYF; DNA: TGCGCCAGCAGCCCGGGACAGGGGTTGGGACCCCGAGAGCAGTACTTC
J: TRBJ2-1; V: TRBV5-1; size: many; D: TRBD2; CDR3: CASSSPGLAASYHRPYNEQFF; DNA: TGCGCCAGCAGCTCGCCGGGACTAGCGGCGTCCTACCACCGCCCCTACAATGAGCAGTTCTTC
J: TRBJ2-1; V: TRBV7-6; size: many; D: TRBD2; CDR3: CASSLAGSAPNEQFF; DNA: TGTGCCAGCAGTCTAGCGGGTAGCGCCCCGAATGAGCAGTTCTTC
J: TRBJ2-5; V: TRBV5-1; size: many; D: TRBD2; CDR3: CASSSTGGSAQTQYF; DNA: TGCGCCAGCAGCTCGACGGGGGGTTCCGCACAGACCCAGTACTTC
J: TRBJ2-5; V: TRBV6-2/TRBV6-3; size: few; D: TRBD1; CDR3: CATRRGPEETQYF; DNA: TGTGCCACTCGAAGGGGGCCCGAGGAGACCCAGTACTTC
J: TRBJ2-3; V: TRBV5-1; size: -; D: TRBD2; CDR3: CASSLGLAGRGDTQYF; DNA: TGCGCCAGCAGCTTGGGACTAGCGGGGCGGGGAGATACGCAGTATTTT
J: TRBJ2-2; V: TRBV7-3; size: many; D: TRBD1; CDR3: CASSLDRANTGELFF; DNA: TGTGCCAGCAGCTTAGACAGGGCGAACACCGGGGAGCTGTTTTTT
J: TRBJ2-3; V: TRBV28; size: few; D: TRBD2; CDR3: CASCGGGDTQYF; DNA: TGTGCCAGCTGCGGGGGGGGAGATACGCAGTATTTT
J: TRBJ2-1; V: TRBV6-4; size: -; D: -; CDR3: CASSIERDGNEQFF; DNA: TGTGCCAGCAGTATCGAAAGGGATGGGAATGAGCAGTTCTTC
J: TRBJ2-7; V: TRBV6-5; size: few; D: -; CDR3: CASSLRGREYEQYF; DNA: TGTGCCAGCAGTCTCCGGGGCCGGGAGTACGAGCAGTACTTC
J: TRBJ2-1; V: TRBV6-2/TRBV6-3; size: -; D: TRBD2; CDR3: CASILRRESPHEQFF; DNA: TGTGCCAGCATCCTACGGCGGGAGTCTCCCCATGAGCAGTTCTTC
J: TRBJ1-2; V: TRBV6-6; size: many; D: TRBD1; CDR3: CASSSGQGVGGYTF; DNA: TGTGCCAGCAGCTCCGGACAGGGGGTAGGAGGCTACACCTTC
J: TRBJ1-2; V: TRBV30; size: many; D: -; CDR3: CAWNVGGNYGYTF; DNA: TGTGCCTGGAATGTCGGGGGGAACTATGGCTACACCTTC
J: TRBJ2-5; V: TRBV6-2/TRBV6-3; size: few; D: -; CDR3: CASSMRETQYF; DNA: TGTGCCAGCAGTATGAGAGAGACCCAGTACTTC
J: TRBJ2-7; V: TRBV7-3; size: few; D: -; CDR3: CASSPHLGAFYEQYF; DNA: TGTGCCAGCAGCCCCCATTTGGGGGCGTTTTACGAGCAGTACTTC
J: TRBJ1-1; V: TRBV2; size: -; D: -; CDR3: CASSDKGRRVTEAFF; DNA: TGTGCCAGCAGTGACAAGGGCCGGAGGGTAACTGAAGCTTTCTTT
J: TRBJ2-7; V: TRBV25-1; size: few; D: -; CDR3: CVSGWSAREVYEQYF; DNA: TGTGTCAGTGGGTGGTCGGCCAGGGAAGTCTACGAGCAGTACTTC
J: TRBJ1-1; V: TRBV29-1; size: many; D: -; CDR3: CSVEDSNTEAFF; DNA: TGCAGCGTTGAGGATTCTAACACTGAAGCTTTCTTT
J: TRBJ2-1; V: TRBV6-2/TRBV6-3; size: many; D: TRBD2; CDR3: CASGKLAGEEFVNEQFF; DNA: TGTGCCAGCGGAAAACTAGCGGGAGAAGAGTTTGTCAATGAGCAGTTCTTC
J: TRBJ1-1; V: TRBV9; size: -; D: TRBD1; CDR3: CASSVNSTGQGAMTEAFF; DNA: TGTGCCAGCAGCGTAAACTCCACAGGACAGGGGGCTATGACTGAAGCTTTCTTT
J: TRBJ1-2; V: TRBV5-1; size: many; D: -; CDR3: CASSLGQSIGGYTF; DNA: TGCGCCAGCAGCTTGGGACAGTCCATCGGCGGCTACACCTTC
J: TRBJ1-2; V: TRBV5-5; size: many; D: TRBD1; CDR3: CASSFTAGGYGYTF; DNA: TGTGCCAGCAGCTTCACGGCAGGGGGCTATGGCTACACCTTC
J: TRBJ2-1; V: TRBV6-2/TRBV6-3; size: few; D: -; CDR3: CASSYLAGNIDEQFF; DNA: TGTGCCAGCAGTTACCTTGCGGGAAATATCGATGAGCAGTTCTTC
J: TRBJ2-7; V: TRBV6-6; size: -; D: -; CDR3: CASRSAGGSYEQYF; DNA: TGTGCCAGCCGTTCAGCTGGGGGATCCTACGAGCAGTACTTC
J: TRBJ2-4; V: TRBV12-3/TRBV12-4; size: -; D: TRBD2; CDR3: CASNLRVLAGRLAKNIQYF; DNA: TGTGCCAGCAATCTTCGGGTGCTAGCGGGGCGATTAGCCAAAAACATTCAGTACTTC
J: TRBJ1-1; V: TRBV5-6; size: few; D: -; CDR3: CASSLQVGTEAFF; DNA: TGTGCCAGCAGCCTTCAAGTTGGCACTGAAGCTTTCTTT
J: TRBJ1-2; V: TRBV30; size: few; D: TRBD1; CDR3: CAWSVQGAFGYTF; DNA: TGTGCCTGGAGTGTACAGGGGGCTTTCGGCTACACCTTC
J: TRBJ2-2; V: TRBV6-2/TRBV6-3; size: -; D: TRBD2; CDR3: CASSDGLAGETGELFF; DNA: TGTGCCAGCAGTGACGGACTAGCGGGAGAGACCGGGGAGCTGTTTTTT
J: TRBJ2-5; V: TRBV20-1; size: few; D: -; CDR3: CSARDRRFQETQYF; DNA: TGCAGTGCTAGAGATCGAAGGTTTCAAGAGACCCAGTACTTC
J: TRBJ1-4; V: TRBV3-1; size: few; D: TRBD1; CDR3: CASSQQKDRANEKLFF; DNA: TGTGCCAGCAGCCAACAAAAGGACAGGGCGAACGAAAAACTGTTTTTT